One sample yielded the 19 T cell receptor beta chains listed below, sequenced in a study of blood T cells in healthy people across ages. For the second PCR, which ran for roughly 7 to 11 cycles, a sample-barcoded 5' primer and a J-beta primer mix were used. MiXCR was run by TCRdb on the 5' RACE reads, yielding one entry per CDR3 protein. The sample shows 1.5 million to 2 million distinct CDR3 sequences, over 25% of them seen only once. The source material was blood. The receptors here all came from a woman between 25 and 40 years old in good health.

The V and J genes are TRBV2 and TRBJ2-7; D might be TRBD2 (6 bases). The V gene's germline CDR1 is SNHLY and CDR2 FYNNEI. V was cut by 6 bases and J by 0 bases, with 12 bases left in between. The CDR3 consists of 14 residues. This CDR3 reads CASRGDSSSYEQYF. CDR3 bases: TGTGCCAGCAGGGGGGACTCGAGCTCCTACGAGCAGTACTTC. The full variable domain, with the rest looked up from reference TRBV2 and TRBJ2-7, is EPEVTQTPSHQVTQMGQEVILRCVPISNHLYFYWYRQILGQKVEFLVSFYNNEISEKSEIFDDQFSVERPDGSNFTLKIRSTKLEDSAMYFCASRGDSSSYEQYFGPGTRLTVT.

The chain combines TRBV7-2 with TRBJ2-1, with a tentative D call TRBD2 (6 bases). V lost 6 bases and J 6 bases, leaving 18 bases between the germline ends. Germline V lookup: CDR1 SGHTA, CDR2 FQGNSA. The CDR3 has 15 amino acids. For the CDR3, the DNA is TGTGCCAGCAGGCGCGCGGGAAACAACAGCAATGAGCAGTTCTTC. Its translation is CASRRAGNNSNEQFF.

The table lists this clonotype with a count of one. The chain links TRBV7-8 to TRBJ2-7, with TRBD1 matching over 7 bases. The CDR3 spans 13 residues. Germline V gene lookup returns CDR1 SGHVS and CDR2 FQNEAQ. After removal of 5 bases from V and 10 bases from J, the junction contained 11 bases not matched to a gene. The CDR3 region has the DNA TGTGCCAGCAGCCCGGGGACAGACCGTGCCCAGTACTTC. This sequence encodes CASSPGTDRAQYF.

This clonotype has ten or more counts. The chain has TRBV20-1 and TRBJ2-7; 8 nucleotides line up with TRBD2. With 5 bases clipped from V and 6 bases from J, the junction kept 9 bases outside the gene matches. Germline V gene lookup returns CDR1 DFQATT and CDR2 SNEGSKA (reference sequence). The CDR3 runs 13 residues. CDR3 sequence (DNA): TGCAGTGCTGACCGGGGGGGGGCAAGCGAGCAGTACTTC. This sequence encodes CSADRGGASEQYF.

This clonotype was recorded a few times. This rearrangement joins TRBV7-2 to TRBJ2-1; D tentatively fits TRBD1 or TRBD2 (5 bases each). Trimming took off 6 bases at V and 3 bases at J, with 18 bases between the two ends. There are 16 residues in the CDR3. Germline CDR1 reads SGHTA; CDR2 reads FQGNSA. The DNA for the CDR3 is TGTGCCAGCAGTCAACGAGGGGTCCTCATCTACAATGAGCAGTTCTTC. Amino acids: CASSQRGVLIYNEQFF.

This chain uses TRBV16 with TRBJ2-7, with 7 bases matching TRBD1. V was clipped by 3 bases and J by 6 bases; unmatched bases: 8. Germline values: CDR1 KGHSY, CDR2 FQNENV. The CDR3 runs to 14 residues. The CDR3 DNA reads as TGTGCCAGCAGCCAGCTACAGGGGTGGTTCGAGCAGTACTTC. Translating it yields CASSQLQGWFEQYF.

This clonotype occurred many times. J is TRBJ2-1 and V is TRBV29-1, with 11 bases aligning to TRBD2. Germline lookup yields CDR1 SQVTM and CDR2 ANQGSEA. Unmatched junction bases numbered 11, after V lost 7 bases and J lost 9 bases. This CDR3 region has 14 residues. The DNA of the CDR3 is TGCAGCGGGGTCCGACTAGCGGGAAACCGTGAGCAGTTCTTC. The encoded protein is CSGVRLAGNREQFF.

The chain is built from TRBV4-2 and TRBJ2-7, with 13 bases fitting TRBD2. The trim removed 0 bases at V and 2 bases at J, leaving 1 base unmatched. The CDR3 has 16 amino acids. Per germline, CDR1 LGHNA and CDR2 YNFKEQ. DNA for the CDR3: TGTGCCAGCAGCCAAGAAGGGACTAGCGGGGCCTACGAGCAGTACTTC. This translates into CASSQEGTSGAYEQYF.

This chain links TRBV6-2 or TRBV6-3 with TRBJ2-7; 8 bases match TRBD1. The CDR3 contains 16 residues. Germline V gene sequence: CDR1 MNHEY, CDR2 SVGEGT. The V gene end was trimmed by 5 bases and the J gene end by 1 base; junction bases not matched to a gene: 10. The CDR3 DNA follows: TGTGCCAGCAGTCTAGAATCCGGGACAGGATCCTACGAGCAGTACTTC. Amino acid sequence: CASSLESGTGSYEQYF.

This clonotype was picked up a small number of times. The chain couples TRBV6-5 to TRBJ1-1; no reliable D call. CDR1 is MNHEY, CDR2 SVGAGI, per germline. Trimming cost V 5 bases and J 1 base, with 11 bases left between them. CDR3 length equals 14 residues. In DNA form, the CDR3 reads TGTGCCAGCAGTAAGGGAGAGAGGAACACTGAAGCTTTCTTT. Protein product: CASSKGERNTEAFF.

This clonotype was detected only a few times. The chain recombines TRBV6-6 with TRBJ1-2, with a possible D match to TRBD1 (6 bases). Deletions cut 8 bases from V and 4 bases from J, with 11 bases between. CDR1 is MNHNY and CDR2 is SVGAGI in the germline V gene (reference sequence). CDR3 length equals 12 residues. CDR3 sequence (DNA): TGTGCCAGCCAACAGGGTTCCTATGGCTACACCTTC. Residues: CASQQGSYGYTF.

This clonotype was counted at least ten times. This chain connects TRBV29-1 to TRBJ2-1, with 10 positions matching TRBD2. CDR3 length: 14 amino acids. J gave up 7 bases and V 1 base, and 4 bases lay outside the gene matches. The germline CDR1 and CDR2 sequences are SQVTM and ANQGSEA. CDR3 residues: CSVEVAGGSNEQFF. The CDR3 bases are TGCAGCGTTGAAGTAGCGGGAGGAAGTAATGAGCAGTTCTTC.

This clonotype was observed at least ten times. The CDR3 sequence: CASNERPGAPDEQYF. In nucleotides, the CDR3 is TGCGCCAGCAATGAACGGCCGGGGGCGCCAGATGAGCAGTACTTC. This sequence joins TRBV5-1 and TRBJ2-7; D may match TRBD1 or TRBD2 (6 bases each). Trimming took 6 bases from V and 7 from J, leaving 23 bases between them. This CDR3 spans 15 amino acids. Per the germline V gene, CDR1 is SGHRS and CDR2 is YFSETQ.

This CDR3 reads CASSQIQGSAFF. For the CDR3, the DNA is TGTGCCAGCAGCCAAATCCAGGGCTCTGCTTTCTTT. The V and J genes are TRBV27 and TRBJ1-1, with D possibly being TRBD1 (5 bases). Trimming cost V 6 bases and J 11 bases, with 16 bases left between them. Germline V gives CDR1 MNHEY, CDR2 SMNVEV (reference sequence). The CDR3 has 12 amino acids.

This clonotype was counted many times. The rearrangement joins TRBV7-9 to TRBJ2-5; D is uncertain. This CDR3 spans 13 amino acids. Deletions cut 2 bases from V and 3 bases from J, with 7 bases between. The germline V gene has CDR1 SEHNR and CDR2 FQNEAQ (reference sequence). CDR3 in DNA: TGTGCCAGCAGCTTAAGCAGGAAAGAGACCCAGTACTTC. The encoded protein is CASSLSRKETQYF.

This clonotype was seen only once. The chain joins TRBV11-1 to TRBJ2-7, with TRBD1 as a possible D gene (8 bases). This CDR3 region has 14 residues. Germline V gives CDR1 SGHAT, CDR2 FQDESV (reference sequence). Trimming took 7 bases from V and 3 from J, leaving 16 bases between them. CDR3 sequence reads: CASTPAGQVYEQYF. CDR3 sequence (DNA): TGTGCCAGCACCCCAGCGGGACAGGTCTACGAGCAGTACTTC.

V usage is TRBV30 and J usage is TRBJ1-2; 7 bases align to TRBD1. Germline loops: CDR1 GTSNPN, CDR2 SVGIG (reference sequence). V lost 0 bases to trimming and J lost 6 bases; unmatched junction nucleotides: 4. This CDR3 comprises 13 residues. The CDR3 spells CAWSVFDRDGYTF. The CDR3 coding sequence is TGTGCCTGGAGTGTCTTCGACAGGGATGGCTACACCTTC.

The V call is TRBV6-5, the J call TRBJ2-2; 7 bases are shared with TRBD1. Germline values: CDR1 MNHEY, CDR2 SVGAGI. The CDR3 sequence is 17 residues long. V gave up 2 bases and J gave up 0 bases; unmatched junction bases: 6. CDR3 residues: CASSYKGAPPNTGELFF. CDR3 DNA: TGTGCCAGCAGTTACAAGGGGGCGCCCCCGAACACCGGGGAGCTGTTTTTT.

The CDR3 spells CATSGQYQETQYF. CDR3 bases: TGTGCCACCAGCGGTCAATACCAAGAGACCCAGTACTTC. V is TRBV15 and J is TRBJ2-5; D is uncertain. There are 13 residues in the CDR3. V was pared by 5 bases and J by 0 bases, with 7 bases between. CDR1 and CDR2 (germline): LNHNV, YYDKDF (reference sequence).